Each of the 22 T cell receptor beta chains below was sequenced from the same sample in a study of blood T cell repertoires in COVID-19. Sequencing used immunoSEQ multiplex PCR; TCRdb keeps in-frame clones, though not all of them. The sample includes some 250,000 clones, more than 75% of them seen just once. Sequencing was carried out using peripheral blood. Receptors were obtained from a woman under 40 who had recovered from COVID-19.

This clone has only a few counts. The CDR3 spells CASSQGLLTGVGNEKLFF. In DNA, the CDR3 is TGCGCCAGCAGCCAAGGGTTGCTGACAGGGGTTGGTAATGAAAAACTGTTTTTT. This chain connects TRBV4-1 to TRBJ1-4, with TRBD1 matching 8 bases. The CDR3 has 18 residues. CDR1 and CDR2 (germline): MGHRA, YSYEKL. V shed 1 base, J shed 4 bases, and the junction held 11 bases outside the gene matches.

This clone was seen a handful of times. V gene TRBV4-3 combines with J gene TRBJ2-2; D remains ambiguous. This CDR3 has 14 amino acids. Germline CDR1 LGHNA, CDR2 YSLEER. The ends were cut back, 4 bases at V and 3 bases at J, with 9 bases in the middle. This chain's CDR3 is CASSLHQDTGELFF. As DNA, the CDR3 is TGCGCCAGCAGCCTACATCAGGACACCGGGGAGCTGTTTTTT.

The chain combines TRBV7-2 with TRBJ1-1, with D possibly TRBD1 on 6 matching bases. Trimming left V 3 bases short and J 10 bases short, with 15 bases between. The CDR3 sequence is 13 residues long. The germline V gene encodes CDR1 SGHTA and CDR2 FQGNSA. The CDR3 loop reads CASSFPAGAVAFF. CDR3 bases: TGTGCCAGCAGCTTTCCGGCAGGGGCAGTAGCTTTCTTT.

V and J are TRBV5-1 and TRBJ2-7; TRBD1 matches at 7 bases. The CDR3 runs 15 residues. Looked up from germline, CDR1 is SGHRS and CDR2 is YFSETQ. V shed 1 base, J shed 7 bases, and the junction held 11 bases outside the gene matches. The CDR3: CASSLTTGVIGEQYF. Written as DNA, the CDR3 is TGCGCCAGCAGCTTGACTACAGGGGTTATAGGGGAGCAGTACTTC.

This sequence joins TRBV9 and TRBJ2-5; 8 bases agree with TRBD2. The CDR3 length is 14 residues. CDR1 SGDLS and CDR2 YYNGEE come from the germline V gene. V lost 4 bases and J lost 4; bases outside the gene matches: 6. CDR3 loop: CASSPGLAGETQYF. The CDR3 DNA follows: TGTGCCAGCAGCCCCGGCCTAGCGGGAGAGACCCAGTACTTC.

This chain connects TRBV27 to TRBJ1-2; weak D call: TRBD1 (5 bases). V was pared by 6 bases and J by 8 bases, with 19 bases between. Germline-derived CDR1 and CDR2 are MNHEY and SMNVEV (reference sequence). This CDR3 region has 14 residues. The CDR3 spells CASSRGTLSEGYTF. The DNA of the CDR3 is TGTGCCAGCAGCCGGGGGACCCTATCGGAAGGCTACACCTTC.

The J gene is TRBJ2-3, the V gene TRBV7-6; 9 bases line up with TRBD2. The CDR3 is made up of 16 amino acids. Germline values: CDR1 SGHVS, CDR2 FNYEAQ. Trimming removed 4 bases from V and 2 bases from J; junction bases left unmatched: 7. CDR3 nucleotide sequence: TGTGCCAGCAGCTCATGGACTAGCGCGACCACAGATACGCAGTATTTT. This codes for CASSSWTSATTDTQYF.

CDR3 loop: CASSFRTGAYNEQFF. CDR3 sequence (DNA): TGTGCCAGCAGCTTCCGGACAGGTGCCTACAATGAGCAGTTCTTC. The chain is built from TRBV5-4 and TRBJ2-1, with 7 bases fitting TRBD1. Germline CDR1 is SGHNT and CDR2 is YYREEE (reference sequence). The CDR3 covers 15 residues. The ends lost 2 bases at V and 2 bases at J; junction bases unmatched: 4.

The chain joins TRBV23-1 to TRBJ1-2, with D possibly matching TRBD1 (5 bases). Being an ORF, TRBV23-1 has a function that is uncertain. The CDR3 contains 12 residues. Trimming took off 9 bases at V and 0 bases at J, with 8 bases between the two ends. DNA for the CDR3: TGCGCCAGGGGGCACTCTAACTATGGCTACACCTTC. Protein: CARGHSNYGYTF.

The chain uses TRBV2 and TRBJ2-3, with TRBD2 identical over 8 bases. Germline values: CDR1 SNHLY, CDR2 FYNNEI. The V gene end was trimmed by 8 bases and the J gene end by 5 bases; junction bases not matched to a gene: 9. The CDR3 has 14 residues. This CDR3 reads CASHGAGGLDTQYF. In DNA form, the CDR3 reads TGTGCCAGCCATGGGGCGGGGGGATTAGATACGCAGTATTTT. The variable domain in full, completed from reference TRBV2 and TRBJ2-3, reads EPEVTQTPSHQVTQMGQEVILRCVPISNHLYFYWYRQILGQKVEFLVSFYNNEISEKSEIFDDQFSVERPDGSNFTLKIRSTKLEDSAMYFCASHGAGGLDTQYFGPGTRLTVL.

The chain is built from TRBV19 and TRBJ1-5; D is unclear. Between the trimmed V and J ends, which lost 3 bases and 9 bases, there was a span of 9 bases. The CDR3 spans 12 residues. Looked up from germline, CDR1 is LNHDA and CDR2 is SQIVND (reference sequence). CDR3 protein: CASSITSRPQHF. The CDR3, as DNA: TGTGCCAGTAGTATTACATCCAGGCCCCAGCATTTT. Full variable domain (remainder filled in from reference TRBV19 and TRBJ1-5): DGGITQSPKYLFRKEGQNVTLSCEQNLNHDAMYWYRQDPGQGLRLIYYSQIVNDFQKGDIAEGYSVSREKKESFPLTVTSAQKNPTAFYLCASSITSRPQHFGDGTRLSIL.

This clone was seen more than once but under ten times. The rearrangement links TRBV3-1 (or the pseudogene TRBV3-2) to TRBJ2-2; possibly TRBD1 for D (6 bases). Trimming removed 4 bases from V and 0 bases from J, with 27 bases in between. Germline-derived CDR1 and CDR2 are LGHDT and YNNKEL (reference sequence). The CDR3 covers 21 residues. CDR3 nucleotides: TGTGCCAGCAGCCCCCTTAAACCGGGACAAAAAATTCCCGCGAACACCGGGGAGCTGTTTTTT. Its translation is CASSPLKPGQKIPANTGELFF.

The V and J genes are TRBV27 and TRBJ2-7; TRBD2 agrees at 9 bases. The trim removed 8 bases at V and 2 bases at J, leaving 13 bases unmatched. Germline assignment: CDR1 MNHEY and CDR2 SMNVEV (reference sequence). This CDR3 contains 16 residues. The CDR3 nucleotides read TGTGCCAGCGGTCCTCTAGCGGGGCAAACCCCCTACGAGCAGTACTTC. Amino acids: CASGPLAGQTPYEQYF.

The table lists this clone with a few counts. The chain links TRBV7-9 to TRBJ2-7; D possibly corresponds to TRBD1 (6 bases). Germline CDR1 SEHNR, CDR2 FQNEAQ (reference sequence). The CDR3 extends over 14 amino acids. V lost 5 bases, J lost 1 base, and 12 bases lay in between. The CDR3 here is CASSPQDSSYEQYF. The CDR3 DNA is TGTGCCAGCAGCCCCCAGGACAGTTCCTACGAGCAGTACTTC.

This clone was observed a handful of times. This chain joins TRBV29-1 and TRBJ1-1; tentative D call: TRBD1 (6 bases). The germline V and J ends were trimmed by 6 bases and 6 bases, with 14 bases remaining between them. Germline V gene data show CDR1 as SQVTM and CDR2 as ANQGSEA. The CDR3 runs to 12 residues. Here the CDR3 DNA reads TGCAGCGTATCAGAACAGGGTTCTGAAGCTTTCTTT. Translation gives CSVSEQGSEAFF.

The chain combines TRBV2 with TRBJ1-5; 7 bases are shared with TRBD1. V trimming: 6 bases; J trimming: 0 bases; junction bases outside the gene matches: 5. This CDR3 is built from 15 residues. Per germline, CDR1 SNHLY and CDR2 FYNNEI. CDR3 residues: CASSGTDYSNQPQHF. The CDR3, as DNA: TGTGCCAGCAGCGGGACAGATTATAGCAATCAGCCCCAGCATTTT.

The rearrangement uses TRBV5-6 and TRBJ2-3; the D gene is possibly TRBD1 (6 bases). Per germline, CDR1 SGHDT and CDR2 YYEEEE. The CDR3 length is 14 residues. Trimming took 0 bases from V and 5 from J, leaving 10 bases between them. CDR3 bases: TGTGCCAGCAGCTTGGGGTTAGGGGGAGATACGCAGTATTTT. The encoded protein is CASSLGLGGDTQYF.

The chain has TRBV15 and TRBJ1-2, with 10 bases aligning to TRBD1. Trimming cost V 5 bases and J 8 bases; bases outside gene matches: 8. This CDR3 region has 14 residues. Germline CDR1 is LNHNV and CDR2 is YYDKDF (reference sequence). In DNA, the CDR3 is TGTGCCACCAGCGTCGACAGGGGGCATCAGGGCTACACCTTC. It is translated as CATSVDRGHQGYTF. Full variable domain (outside the CDR3, taken from reference TRBV15 and TRBJ1-2): DAMVIQNPRYQVTQFGKPVTLSCSQTLNHNVMYWYQQKSSQAPKLLFHYYDKDFNNEADTPDNFQSRRPNTSFCFLDIRSPGLGDTAMYLCATSVDRGHQGYTFGSGTRLTVV.

The chain has TRBV7-8 and TRBJ1-1; 10 bases line up with TRBD1. CDR1 is SGHVS, CDR2 FQNEAQ, per germline. This CDR3 region has 15 residues. The junction had 6 bases not matched to a gene; V was cut back by 2 bases and J by 6 bases. DNA for the CDR3: TGTGCCAGCAGCTTATCGGACAGGGGGGGCCCTGAAGCTTTCTTT. Protein product: CASSLSDRGGPEAFF.

A single count supports this clone. CDR3 sequence reads: CASTQTGGQTQYF. Here the CDR3 DNA reads TGTGCCAGCACCCAAACAGGGGGCCAGACCCAGTACTTC. This chain uses TRBV13 with TRBJ2-5; 9 nucleotides line up with TRBD1. The CDR3 is made up of 13 amino acids. In germline, CDR1 is PRHDT, CDR2 FYEKMQ (reference sequence). The ends lost 7 bases at V and 6 bases at J; junction bases unmatched: 6. The whole variable domain, remainder taken from reference TRBV13 and TRBJ2-5, is AAGVIQSPRHLIKEKRETATLKCYPIPRHDTVYWYQQGPGQDPQFLISFYEKMQSDKGSIPDRFSAQQFSDYHSELNMSSLELGDSALYFCASTQTGGQTQYFGPGTRLLVL.

The chain is built from TRBV4-1 and TRBJ1-2; no clear D gene. Deletions cut 1 base from V and 5 bases from J, with 11 bases between. This CDR3 region has 14 residues. Germline V gene lookup returns CDR1 MGHRA and CDR2 YSYEKL. The CDR3 bases are TGCGCCAGCAGCCAAGTTGCAGAACAATATGGCTACACCTTC. Translation: CASSQVAEQYGYTF.

The chain joins TRBV18 to TRBJ2-7, with TRBD1 identical over 10 bases. CDR3 length: 14 amino acids. Trimming took 3 bases from V and 7 from J; bases not matched to a gene: 6. Germline assignment: CDR1 KGHSH and CDR2 LQKENI. DNA of the CDR3: TGTGCCAGCTCACCGGGACAGGGGCCTCGAGAGCAGTACTTC. Amino acids: CASSPGQGPREQYF.